This record concerns one TCR beta chain sequence. Germline assignment: CDR1 MNHNS and CDR2 SASEGT. This CDR3 region has 13 residues. V lost 9 bases and J 0 bases, leaving 6 bases between the germline ends. The data were taken from a study of cytomegalovirus exposure and HLA in healthy donors. The PCR ran on 60 Vbeta and 13 Jbeta primers. TCRdb's copy holds only in-frame clones and misses some; the assay was immunoSEQ multiplex PCR. The sample yields about 130,000 clones, 75% to 80% seen once. The chain employs TRBV6-1 and TRBJ2-6; D gene uncertain. Sequences were obtained from PBMCs. The TCR originated in a man between 25 and 39 years old in good health and CMV-seronegative. The CDR3 reads CASDFSGANVLTF. CDR3 bases: TGTGCCAGTGACTTCTCTGGGGCCAACGTCCTGACTTTC.